The entry that follows covers one T cell receptor (beta chain) sequence. This clonotype came up many times. This clone's antigen is unknown. Base qualities are not provided; no much larger clone lies one nucleotide away. Preparation of the library involved 5' RACE. The data were produced on a NextSeq 500. Unique molecular identifiers were attached to individual cDNA molecules in the TCR library protocol so that sequencing error and PCR bias could be corrected. Sequencing covered both TCR alpha and beta chains, and within each sample the abundances of alpha and beta sequences were tightly co-correlated. The paper's processing steps were these. V gene, J gene and CDR3 annotation of TCR sequences was performed with Decombinator V4. Expanded TCRs were defined as changing significantly between any two time points under a Poisson model with p below 0.0001. TCR abundances were normalised to the total number of TCRs sequenced in each sample and reported as counts per million. TRAV1-2 paired with TRAJ12, TRAJ20 or TRAJ33 defined MAIT TCRs, while TRAV10 paired with TRAJ18 defined iNKT TCRs. VDJdb, accessed 1 November 2021, was searched for CMV, EBV and SARS-CoV-2 annotated TCRs, excluding TCRs annotated for multiple antigens. TCRdb trimmed public reads at Q25 via fastp, called clones via MiXCR and kept in-frame beta chains. For every CDR3 protein sequence, its rows merge into one entry that carries the most common genes and DNA. In this record, the V and J calls reflect TCRdb's handling and not the investigators' own analysis. This sample gives about 55,000 distinct CDR3 sequences in total; over 10% of them show up just once. Around 3.5% of the sample belongs to the ten largest clones.

The data derive from a study of early T cells in non-severe SARS-CoV-2 infection (dated by TCRdb to about 2021). Study-level background: Because TCR sequencing relied on bulk RNA taken from unsorted whole blood, pairing of alpha and beta chains was not possible.

There are 17 amino acids in the CDR3, from cysteine to phenylalanine inclusive. Only the CDR3 DNA stays, 51 bases, in frame from base 1. CDR1 and CDR2 are read off the germline V gene as SQVTM and ANQGSEA. V is reduced by 7 bases and J by 3 bases, leaving a spacing of 26 bases between them. The study was a case-control design nested within a healthcare worker cohort in London, UK, with weekly nasopharyngeal swab PCR tests and blood sampling. Healthcare workers were enrolled in the week of the UK lockdown, from 23 to 31 March 2020, and were followed every week for up to roughly 16 weeks. Overall results and qualifications from the work: VDJdb matching was skewed toward anti-spike CD8 responses, so virus-specific expansions were likely underestimated and private and CD4 specificities were missed.

The sequence came from an adult who was a healthcare worker with PCR-confirmed SARS-CoV-2 infection or an uninfected control (not recorded which). Sequenced: whole blood. The chain uses TRBV29-1 and TRBJ2-3; TRBD2 is possibly the D segment (6 matching bases). The CDR3 protein: CSAAAAFGGGRTDTQYF. DNA sequence: TGCAGCGCCGCGGCCGCCTTCGGGGGAGGTCGAACAGATACGCAGTATTTT.